Listed below are T cell receptor beta chains from one sample, sequenced in a study of blood T cell repertoires in COVID-19. The protocol was immunoSEQ multiplex PCR, while the TCRdb copy is restricted to in-frame clones and leaves out a portion. The sample lists under 200,000 clones, approximately 90% occurring once. Sequencing was performed on peripheral blood. The receptors originated from a man in his forties with active or convalescent COVID-19. Each CDR3 is given with its conserved first and last residue. Each record gives: D gene, clone size, J gene, V gene, CDR3 protein, CDR3 DNA. A D gene is named only where the DNA matches it firmly. Where a row states a size, it is once, few, many or the class of an expanded clone; other rows omit it.

-,-,TRBJ1-2,TRBV28,CASSDGLTEGYTF,TGTGCCAGCAGCGACGGGTTGACGGAAGGCTACACCTTC
-,few,TRBJ2-5,TRBV19,CASSRSGPTVGETQYF,TGTGCCAGTAGTAGAAGCGGGCCTACAGTCGGGGAGACCCAGTACTTC
-,-,TRBJ1-2,TRBV4-2,CASSQEEAVPVAGYTF,TGTGCCAGCAGCCAAGAAGAGGCCGTTCCTGTTGCTGGCTACACCTTC
TRBD2,-,TRBJ2-5,TRBV3-1/TRBV3-2,CASSLRTSGGKETQYF,TGTGCCAGCAGCCTAAGGACTAGCGGGGGGAAAGAGACCCAGTACTTC
TRBD1,-,TRBJ1-1,TRBV7-8,CASSGNDRGREAFF,TGTGCCAGCAGCGGAAACGACAGGGGGCGGGAAGCTTTCTTT
-,-,TRBJ2-7,TRBV29-1,CSVEAGYEQYF,TGCAGCGTTGAGGCAGGCTACGAGCAGTACTTC
TRBD1,once,TRBJ1-2,TRBV4-3,CASSQALTGGYGYTF,TGCGCCAGCAGCCAAGCGCTCACAGGGGGCTATGGCTACACCTTC
-,few,TRBJ1-3,TRBV6-6,CASSYGAAFSGNTIYF,TGTGCCAGCAGTTACGGGGCAGCTTTCTCTGGAAACACCATATATTTT
-,-,TRBJ2-2,TRBV28,CASSFRSAGELFF,TGTGCCAGCAGTTTCCGGAGCGCGGGGGAGCTGTTTTTT
TRBD2,-,TRBJ2-7,TRBV7-9,CASSREEKQYF,TGTGCCAGCAGCCGGGAGGAGAAGCAGTACTTC
-,-,TRBJ1-4,TRBV29-1,CSVEDYMGAGNEKLFF,TGCAGCGTTGAAGATTATATGGGGGCTGGTAATGAAAAACTGTTTTTT
-,-,TRBJ2-3,TRBV2,CASSQYRVFRTDTQYF,TGTGCCAGCAGCCAATACAGGGTGTTTCGCACAGATACGCAGTATTTT
-,-,TRBJ2-1,TRBV10-3,CAIGTFDDEQFF,TGTGCCATAGGGACTTTTGACGATGAGCAGTTCTTC
-,-,TRBJ1-2,TRBV9,CASSVAGGSGYTF,TGTGCCAGCAGCGTAGCTGGAGGGTCAGGCTACACCTTC
-,-,TRBJ1-5,TRBV19,CASRSWGGNQPQHF,TGTGCCAGTAGATCGTGGGGAGGCAATCAGCCCCAGCATTTT
TRBD2,-,TRBJ2-1,TRBV5-1,CASSFLAGDYNEQFF,TGCGCCAGCAGCTTCTTAGCGGGGGACTACAATGAGCAGTTCTTC
-,few,TRBJ2-2,TRBV19,CASILGIGTGELFF,TGTGCCAGCATACTCGGGATTGGGACCGGGGAGCTGTTTTTT
-,-,TRBJ2-1,TRBV5-1,CASSLGLVNNEQFF,TGCGCCAGCAGCTTGGGACTAGTCAACAATGAGCAGTTCTTC
-,-,TRBJ1-1,TRBV14,CASSQDLGEGVTEAFF,TGTGCCAGTAGCCAAGATCTTGGGGAAGGGGTCACTGAAGCTTTCTTT
-,-,TRBJ1-5,TRBV21-1,CASSNFISGRGAIQPQHF,TGTGCCAGCAGCAATTTTATCTCTGGCAGGGGAGCGATTCAGCCCCAGCATTTT
-,-,TRBJ1-5,TRBV19,CASREGAGGNQPQHF,TGTGCCAGTCGTGAGGGAGCCGGGGGGAATCAGCCCCAGCATTTT
TRBD1,-,TRBJ2-7,TRBV5-1,CASSRGQGDYEQYF,TGCGCCAGCAGCCGTGGACAGGGGGACTACGAGCAGTACTTC
-,-,TRBJ2-3,TRBV11-3,CASSLERQGNTDTQYF,TGTGCCAGCAGCTTAGAACGTCAGGGGAACACAGATACGCAGTATTTT
TRBD1,-,TRBJ1-1,TRBV12-5,CASGQRQGSLEAFF,TGTGCTAGTGGCCAACGACAGGGGAGCCTTGAAGCTTTCTTT
-,-,TRBJ1-1,TRBV11-3,CASSLAVTDYEAFF,TGTGCCAGCAGCTTGGCCGTCACAGACTATGAAGCTTTCTTT
TRBD1,few,TRBJ1-1,TRBV27,CASSPGGVTEAFF,TGTGCCAGCAGCCCAGGGGGCGTCACTGAAGCTTTCTTT
TRBD2,-,TRBJ2-3,TRBV6-4,CASSDSWLAGGTTDTQYF,TGTGCCAGCAGTGACTCATGGCTAGCGGGAGGAACCACAGATACGCAGTATTTT
-,-,TRBJ2-2,TRBV10-3,CAISEGSRGTGELFF,TGTGCCATCAGTGAAGGGTCTAGAGGGACCGGGGAGCTGTTTTTT
TRBD1,few,TRBJ2-7,TRBV7-2,CASSFRTGNTYEQYF,TGTGCCAGCAGCTTTAGGACAGGTAACACCTACGAGCAGTACTTC
-,-,TRBJ2-5,TRBV6-6,CASSGTKETQYF,TGTGCCAGCAGTGGGACAAAAGAGACCCAGTACTTC
TRBD1,few,TRBJ1-2,TRBV19,CASNFKGQSIYGYTF,TGTGCCAGTAACTTCAAGGGACAGTCGATCTATGGCTACACCTTC